This is a list of T cell receptor beta chains from one sample in a study of shared clonotypes between healthy human individuals. This table comes from immunoSEQ multiplex PCR, and its TCRdb copy is limited to in-frame clones, with some not included. The sample lists around 2,000,000 clones; 85% to 95% were seen once. Material for sequencing was naive CD4+ T cells sorted from blood. These receptors all stem from a man between 18 and 35 years old in good health. CDR3s include the opening cysteine and the closing phenylalanine or tryptophan. D genes are given only for firm matches. A row's size may be missing; if present it is once, few, many or a size class.

cdr3_nt	cdr3_aa	cdr3_length	d_call	clone_size	v_call	j_call
TGTGCCAGCAGCCCTGGGACAGGGAAAACTGGCTACACCTTC	CASSPGTGKTGYTF	14	TRBD1	NA	TRBV13	TRBJ1-2
TGTGCCTGGAGTGTAGGCGGGGGAAGGAATAATTCACCCCTCCACTTT	CAWSVGGGRNNSPLHF	16	NA	NA	TRBV30	TRBJ1-6
TGTGCCTGGAAGGGAGGGAGGCACAATGAGCAGTTCTTC	CAWKGGRHNEQFF	13	TRBD2	NA	TRBV30	TRBJ2-1
TGTGCCAGCAGTGAAATTTGGGGTGGGGGCACTGAAGCTTTCTTT	CASSEIWGGGTEAFF	15	NA	NA	TRBV6-1	TRBJ1-1
TGTGCCAGCAGCCCGGACAGGAAGGGTTATGGCTACACCTTC	CASSPDRKGYGYTF	14	TRBD1	NA	TRBV11-2	TRBJ1-2
TGTGCCAGCCTTTCCCGGGACAGGGTCGCTTCACCCCTCCACTTT	CASLSRDRVASPLHF	15	TRBD1	NA	TRBV28	TRBJ1-6
TGCGCCAGCAGCTTCTTCGGACAGGGACCAGATACGCAGTATTTT	CASSFFGQGPDTQYF	15	TRBD1	NA	TRBV5-1	TRBJ2-3
TGTGCCATCGGGACAGGGGGCGAAAAACTGTTTTTT	CAIGTGGEKLFF	12	TRBD1	NA	TRBV10-3	TRBJ1-4
TGTGCCAGCAGCTTAAGAGGGGGCGAGTACGAGCAGTACTTC	CASSLRGGEYEQYF	14	TRBD1	NA	TRBV7-2	TRBJ2-7
TGTGCCTGGAACGAGGGCGGGAATCAGCCCCAGCATTTT	CAWNEGGNQPQHF	13	NA	NA	TRBV30	TRBJ1-5
TGCGCCAGCAGCACCCGGACAGAAGGCTATGGCTACACCTTC	CASSTRTEGYGYTF	14	NA	few	TRBV5-1	TRBJ1-2
TGTGCCAGTAGTACTTACAATGAGCAGTTCTTC	CASSTYNEQFF	11	NA	NA	TRBV28	TRBJ2-1
TGTGCCAGCAGCTCCAGGGGAGGAGAGACCCAGTACTTC	CASSSRGGETQYF	13	NA	NA	TRBV5-6	TRBJ2-5
TGTGCCAGCAGTTTAGGTAGGGGGAATATCGCTGAAGCTTTCTTT	CASSLGRGNIAEAFF	15	NA	NA	TRBV27	TRBJ1-1
TGCGCCAGCAGCTTACAGGGACGCGGCTCCTATAATTCACCCCTCCACTTT	CASSLQGRGSYNSPLHF	17	NA	NA	TRBV5-1	TRBJ1-6
TGTGCCAGCAGCGCTAAGGGGGGCGTTGAGACCCAGTACTTC	CASSAKGGVETQYF	14	NA	once	TRBV5-4	TRBJ2-5
TGTGCCAGCAGCCCCCTCCAGGCAGGGAGCAATCAGCCCCAGCATTTT	CASSPLQAGSNQPQHF	16	NA	NA	TRBV5-8	TRBJ1-5
TGTGCCAGCAAGAGGACAGACCTTTGGCTCGAGCAGTACTTC	CASKRTDLWLEQYF	14	NA	NA	TRBV9	TRBJ2-7
TGTGCCAGCAGTTTGATGACAGCTAATGGCTACACCTTC	CASSLMTANGYTF	13	NA	NA	TRBV6-5	TRBJ1-2
TGTGCCAGCAGCCCTTACTTACCAGGGGAAGATACGCAGTATTTT	CASSPYLPGEDTQYF	15	NA	NA	TRBV7-2	TRBJ2-3
TGTGCCTGGACGGAGCAGGGAAGTTCACCCCTCCACTTT	CAWTEQGSSPLHF	13	NA	once	TRBV30	TRBJ1-6
TGCGCCAGCAGCCCACAGGGGATCTCTGGAAACACCATATATTTT	CASSPQGISGNTIYF	15	TRBD1	NA	TRBV5-1	TRBJ1-3
TGTGCCTGGACGACAGGCTATGGCTACACCTTC	CAWTTGYGYTF	11	NA	NA	TRBV30	TRBJ1-2
TGTGCCTCGCAGGGGGATGGCAATCAGCCCCAGCATTTT	CASQGDGNQPQHF	13	TRBD1	NA	TRBV30	TRBJ1-5
TGCGCCAGCGGCCCTAATACAGGGTCCCCTTACGAGCAGTACTTC	CASGPNTGSPYEQYF	15	NA	NA	TRBV5-1	TRBJ2-7
TGTGCCAGCAGCTACGGACATTCGAACTACGAGCAGTACTTC	CASSYGHSNYEQYF	14	NA	NA	TRBV6-5	TRBJ2-7
TGTGCCAGCAGCTACACCGGGACGGGGGAGCAGTACTTC	CASSYTGTGEQYF	13	NA	NA	TRBV7-9	TRBJ2-7
TGTGCCATCAGAACTAGCGGGGGGGTATACAATGAGCAGTTCTTC	CAIRTSGGVYNEQFF	15	TRBD2	NA	TRBV10-3	TRBJ2-1
TGTGCCATCAAGGGGCCTAGCGGGGACTCCTACAATGAGCAGTTCTTC	CAIKGPSGDSYNEQFF	16	TRBD2	once	TRBV10-3	TRBJ2-1
TGTGCCACTCGCCAGAATTCACCCCTCCACTTT	CATRQNSPLHF	11	NA	NA	TRBV6-1	TRBJ1-6
TGTGCCAGCAGTTACTCGAGAGGAGTAGGGGGCTACACCTTC	CASSYSRGVGGYTF	14	NA	NA	TRBV6-6	TRBJ1-2